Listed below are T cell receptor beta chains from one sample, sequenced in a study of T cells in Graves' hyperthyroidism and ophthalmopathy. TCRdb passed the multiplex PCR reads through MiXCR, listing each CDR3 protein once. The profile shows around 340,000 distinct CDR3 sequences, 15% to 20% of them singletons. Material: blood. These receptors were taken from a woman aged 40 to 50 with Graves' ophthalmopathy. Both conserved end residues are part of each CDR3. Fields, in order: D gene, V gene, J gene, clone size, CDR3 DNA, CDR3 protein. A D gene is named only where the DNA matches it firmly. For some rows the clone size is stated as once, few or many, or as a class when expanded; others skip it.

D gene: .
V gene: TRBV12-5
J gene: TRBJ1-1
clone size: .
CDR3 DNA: TGTGCTAGTGGTTTCTTCAGGTCGGCCACTGAAGCTTTCTTT
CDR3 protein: CASGFFRSATEAFF

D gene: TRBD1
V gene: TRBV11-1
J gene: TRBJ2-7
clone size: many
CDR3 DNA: TGTGCCAGCAGCCCCCACGACCGTGATTGGGGACAGGTCTACGAGCAGTACTTC
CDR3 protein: CASSPHDRDWGQVYEQYF

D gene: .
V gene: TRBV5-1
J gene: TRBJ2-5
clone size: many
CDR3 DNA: TGCGCCAGCAGTCCAATGCCGGGACCACAAGAGACCCAGTACTTC
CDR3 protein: CASSPMPGPQETQYF

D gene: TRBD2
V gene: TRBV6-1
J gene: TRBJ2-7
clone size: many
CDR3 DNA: TGTGCCAGCAGGCCGGGACTAGCGTCCCACGAGCAGTACTTC
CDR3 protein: CASRPGLASHEQYF

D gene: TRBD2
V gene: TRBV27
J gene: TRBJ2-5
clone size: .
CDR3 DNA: TGTGCCAGCAGCACCTCGGGCGGGAGTACGGAGACCCAGTACTTC
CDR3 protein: CASSTSGGSTETQYF

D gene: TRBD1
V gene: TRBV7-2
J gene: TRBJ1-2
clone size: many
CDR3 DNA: TGTGCCAGCAGCAAAGACAGGGGGTGGGCTAACTATGGCTACACCTTC
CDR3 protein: CASSKDRGWANYGYTF

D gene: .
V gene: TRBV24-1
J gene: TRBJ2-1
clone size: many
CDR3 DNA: TGTGCCAGCCACAGGAGTCGGGGTGATGAGCAGTTCTTC
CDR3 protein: CASHRSRGDEQFF

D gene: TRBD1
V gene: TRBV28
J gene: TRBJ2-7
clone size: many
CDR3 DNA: TGTGCCAGCAGACAAACCGGGACAGGGGGCTTAGAGCAGTACTTC
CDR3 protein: CASRQTGTGGLEQYF

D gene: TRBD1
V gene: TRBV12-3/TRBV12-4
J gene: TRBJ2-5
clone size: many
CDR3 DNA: TGTGCCAGCAGTCTTCCGGGACAGGGGACGACCCAGTACTTC
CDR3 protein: CASSLPGQGTTQYF

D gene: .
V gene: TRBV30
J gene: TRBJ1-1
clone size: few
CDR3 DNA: TGTGCCTGGAGTGTAGTTGGGGGGCGGGGGACTGAAGCTTTCTTT
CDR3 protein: CAWSVVGGRGTEAFF

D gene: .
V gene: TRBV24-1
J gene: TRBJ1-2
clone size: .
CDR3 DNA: TGTGCCACCGGCGGTGGGAGCTATGGCTACACCTTC
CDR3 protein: CATGGGSYGYTF

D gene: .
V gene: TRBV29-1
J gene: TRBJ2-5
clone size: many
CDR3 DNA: TGCAGCGTTGTGTTTTTGCTGGAGATCCAAGAGACCCAGTACTTC
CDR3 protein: CSVVFLLEIQETQYF

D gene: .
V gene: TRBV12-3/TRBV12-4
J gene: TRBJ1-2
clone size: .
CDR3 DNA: TGTGCCAGCAGTTTTCAGGGTTGGGGGCACGATGGCCACACCTTC
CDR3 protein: CASSFQGWGHDGHTF

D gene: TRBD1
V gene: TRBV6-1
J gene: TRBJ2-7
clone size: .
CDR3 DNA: TGTGCCAGCAGTGAAAGGGACAGCTACGAGCAGTACTTC
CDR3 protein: CASSERDSYEQYF

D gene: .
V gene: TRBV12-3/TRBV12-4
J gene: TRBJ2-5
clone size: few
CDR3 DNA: TGTGCCAGCAGTTTAATCCCACAGGAGGGAGAGACCCAGTACTTC
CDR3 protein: CASSLIPQEGETQYF

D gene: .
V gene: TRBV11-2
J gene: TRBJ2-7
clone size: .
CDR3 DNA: TGTGCCAGCAGCTTATGGACCATCCACGAGCAGTACTTC
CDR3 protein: CASSLWTIHEQYF

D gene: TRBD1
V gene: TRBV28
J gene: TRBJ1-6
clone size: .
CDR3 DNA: TGTGCCAGCAGTTCCCTACAGGGGGCTTCCTATTCACCCCTCCACTTT
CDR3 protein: CASSSLQGASYSPLHF

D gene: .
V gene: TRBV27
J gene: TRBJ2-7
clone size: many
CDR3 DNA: TGTGCCAGCAGTTCGTTCGAGGACACCTCCTACGAGCAGTACTTC
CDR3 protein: CASSSFEDTSYEQYF

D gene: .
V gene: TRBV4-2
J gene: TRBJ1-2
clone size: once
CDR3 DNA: TGTGCCAGCAGCCAAACCCTTGACGGCTTTGGCTACACCTTC
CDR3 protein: CASSQTLDGFGYTF

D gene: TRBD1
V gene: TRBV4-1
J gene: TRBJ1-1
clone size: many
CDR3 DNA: TGCGCCAGCAGCCAAACACACCCCCTAACAGGGGACACTGAAGCTTTCTTT
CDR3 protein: CASSQTHPLTGDTEAFF

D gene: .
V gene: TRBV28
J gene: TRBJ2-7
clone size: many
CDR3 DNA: TGTGCCAGCAGTCCGGGACTGGGTTCCTACGAGCAGTACTTC
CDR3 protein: CASSPGLGSYEQYF

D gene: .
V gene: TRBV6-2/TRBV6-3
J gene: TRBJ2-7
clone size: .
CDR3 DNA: TGTGCCAGCAGGGATCCGGGACTCCGGGAGTACTTC
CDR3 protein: CASRDPGLREYF

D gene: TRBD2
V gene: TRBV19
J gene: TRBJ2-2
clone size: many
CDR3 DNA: TGTGCCAGCAAGGGACTAGCGGGAGTTGAGACCGGGGAGCTGTTTTTT
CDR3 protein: CASKGLAGVETGELFF

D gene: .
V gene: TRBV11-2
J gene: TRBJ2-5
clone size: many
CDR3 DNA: TGTGCCAGCAGCCTGGGGCCAGAGACCCAGTACTTC
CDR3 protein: CASSLGPETQYF

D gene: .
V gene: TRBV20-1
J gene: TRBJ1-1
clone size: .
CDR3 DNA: TGCAGTGCTCCCCCACAGGGCACTGAAGCTTTCTTT
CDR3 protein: CSAPPQGTEAFF

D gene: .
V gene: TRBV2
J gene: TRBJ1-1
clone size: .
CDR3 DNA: TGTGCCAGCAGTGAGGAAACAGGGTTTCTTGGAGCTTTCTTT
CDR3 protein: CASSEETGFLGAFF

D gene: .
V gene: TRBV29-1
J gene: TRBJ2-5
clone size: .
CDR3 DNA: TGCAGCGCTGAGATGGGAACTCGAGGCACCCAGTACTTC
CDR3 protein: CSAEMGTRGTQYF

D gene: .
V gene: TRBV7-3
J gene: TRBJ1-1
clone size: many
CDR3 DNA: TGTGCCAGCAGCGAAGGACGGGACACTGAAGCTTTCTTT
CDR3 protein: CASSEGRDTEAFF

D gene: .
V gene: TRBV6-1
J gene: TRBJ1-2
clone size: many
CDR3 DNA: TGTGCCAGCAGGCGGACGGACGCTCGGATGGGCTACACCTTC
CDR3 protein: CASRRTDARMGYTF

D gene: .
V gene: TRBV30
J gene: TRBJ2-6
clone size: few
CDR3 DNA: TGTGCCTGGGGGAACAGTGGTCGTGGTTCAGCTGGGGCCAACGTCCTGACTTTC
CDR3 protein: CAWGNSGRGSAGANVLTF

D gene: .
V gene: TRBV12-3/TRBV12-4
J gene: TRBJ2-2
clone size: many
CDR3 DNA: TGTGCCAGCAGTCTAATCAGGAACACCGGGGAGCTGTTTTTT
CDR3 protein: CASSLIRNTGELFF

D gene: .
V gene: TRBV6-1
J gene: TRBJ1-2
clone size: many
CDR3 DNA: TGTGCCAGCAGTGCGGCATTCAACTATGGCTACACCTTC
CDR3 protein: CASSAAFNYGYTF

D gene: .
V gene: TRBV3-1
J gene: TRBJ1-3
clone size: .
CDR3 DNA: TGTGCCAGCAGCCAACCACAGATTGGGGCCATATATTTT
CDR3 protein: CASSQPQIGAIYF

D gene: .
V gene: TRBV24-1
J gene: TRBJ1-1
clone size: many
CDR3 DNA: TGTGCCACCAGTGATTACAGCTACACTGAAGCTTTCTTT
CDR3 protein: CATSDYSYTEAFF

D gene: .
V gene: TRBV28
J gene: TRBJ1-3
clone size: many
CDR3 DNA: TGTGCCAGCAGCCCGGGACTCCTCACCATATATTTT
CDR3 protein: CASSPGLLTIYF

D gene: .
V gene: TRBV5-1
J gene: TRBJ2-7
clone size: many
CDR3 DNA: TGCGCCAGCAGCTTGAGAAACTACGAGCAGTACTTC
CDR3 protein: CASSLRNYEQYF

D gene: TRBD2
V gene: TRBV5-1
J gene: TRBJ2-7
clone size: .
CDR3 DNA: TGCGCCAGCAGCTTGGCTCCTAGCGGGACCTACGAGCAGTACTTC
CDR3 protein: CASSLAPSGTYEQYF

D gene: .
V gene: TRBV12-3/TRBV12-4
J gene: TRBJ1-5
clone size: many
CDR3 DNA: TGTGCCAGCAGTTTAGCGCAAGGACAGAGGAATCAGCCCCAGCATTTT
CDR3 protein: CASSLAQGQRNQPQHF

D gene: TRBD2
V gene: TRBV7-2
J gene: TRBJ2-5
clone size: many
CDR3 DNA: TGTGCCAGCAGCCCCCCCGGGGGGTGGCAAGAGACCCAGTACTTC
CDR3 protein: CASSPPGGWQETQYF

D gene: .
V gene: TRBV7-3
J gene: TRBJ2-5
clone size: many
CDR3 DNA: TGTGCCAGCAGCTTATCGGGGAGGGGGAAACAAGAGACCCAGTACTTC
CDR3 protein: CASSLSGRGKQETQYF

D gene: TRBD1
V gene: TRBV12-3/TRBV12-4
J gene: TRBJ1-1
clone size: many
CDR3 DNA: TGTGCCAGCAGTCCTGGGACAGCTGAAGCTTTCTTT
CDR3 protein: CASSPGTAEAFF

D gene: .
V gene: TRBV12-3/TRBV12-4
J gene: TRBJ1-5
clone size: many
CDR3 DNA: TGTGCCAGCAGCTTAGGTGGAGGGAACCAGCCCCAGCATTTT
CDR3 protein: CASSLGGGNQPQHF

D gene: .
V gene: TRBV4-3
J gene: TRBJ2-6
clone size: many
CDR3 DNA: TGCGCCAGCAGCCGAGGGGACATTGCCCCCTCTGGGGCCAACGTCCTGACTTTC
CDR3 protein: CASSRGDIAPSGANVLTF

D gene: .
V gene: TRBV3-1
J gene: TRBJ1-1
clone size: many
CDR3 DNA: TGTGCCAGCAGCCAAGATCAGGGAGTCACTGAAGCTTTCTTT
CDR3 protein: CASSQDQGVTEAFF

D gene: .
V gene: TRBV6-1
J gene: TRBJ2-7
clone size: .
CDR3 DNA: TGTGCCAGCAGTGAAGGGAGACAAGGGCAGTACTTC
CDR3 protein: CASSEGRQGQYF

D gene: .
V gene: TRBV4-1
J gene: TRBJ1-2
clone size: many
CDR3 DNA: TGCGCCAGCAGCCAAGAGGGATCGACTAACTATGGCTACACCTTC
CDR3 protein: CASSQEGSTNYGYTF

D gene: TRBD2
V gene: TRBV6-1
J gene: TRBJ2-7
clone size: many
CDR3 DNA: TGTGCCAGCAATCGGGCTAGCGGTTCGTACGAGCAGTACTTC
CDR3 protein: CASNRASGSYEQYF

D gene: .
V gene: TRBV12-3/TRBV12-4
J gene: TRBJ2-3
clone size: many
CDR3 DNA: TGTGCCAGCAGGTGGGGCACGGATACGCAGTATTTT
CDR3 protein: CASRWGTDTQYF

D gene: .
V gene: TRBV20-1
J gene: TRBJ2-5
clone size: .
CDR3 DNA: TGCAGTGCTAGTGGGGGCGGGAGCAAAGAGACCCAGTACTTC
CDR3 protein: CSASGGGSKETQYF

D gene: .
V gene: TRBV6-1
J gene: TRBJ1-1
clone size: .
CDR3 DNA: TGTGCCAGCAGGATGGGATCTGGTAATCAGGAGGAAGCTTTCTTT
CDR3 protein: CASRMGSGNQEEAFF

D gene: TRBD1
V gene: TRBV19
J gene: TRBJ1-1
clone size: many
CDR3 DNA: TGTGCCAGTAGGCCGGACAGGGGCTCTGAAGCTTTCTTT
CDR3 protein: CASRPDRGSEAFF

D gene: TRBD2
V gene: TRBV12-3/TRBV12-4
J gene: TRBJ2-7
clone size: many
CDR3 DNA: TGTGCCAGCAGTGATACTAGCGGGCCCTACGAGCAGTACTTC
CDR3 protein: CASSDTSGPYEQYF

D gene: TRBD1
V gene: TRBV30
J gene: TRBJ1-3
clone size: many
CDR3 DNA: TGTGCCTGGGGACAGGATTCCAGCTCTGGAAACACCATATATTTT
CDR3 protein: CAWGQDSSSGNTIYF